This T cell receptor beta chain originates from a study of cytomegalovirus exposure and HLA in healthy donors. Study findings and constraints: Productive status was seen about 87% or about 30% of the time for most TCR beta V segments in an earlier analysis. Per a later analysis, roughly 17,000 TCR beta sequences showed association with HLA alleles at 0.05 false discovery rate.

This clone was found a few times. Its specificity is unknown. It was with 60 Vbeta and 13 Jbeta primers that the PCR ran. The data were produced by immunoSEQ multiplex PCR, yet TCRdb's version contains in-frame clones alone and is incomplete. This repertoire shows 60,000 to 70,000 clones, approximately 60% found once; its top ten account for around 3%. CDR3 size: 15 residues. CDR1 is SGHVS, CDR2 FQNEAQ, per germline. V dropped 5 bases and J dropped 6; count of bases not matched to a gene: 6. Sequenced sample: PBMCs. The rearrangement uses TRBV7-8 and TRBJ2-2, with 10 bases matching TRBD1. The sequence derives from a woman aged 45-65 years in good health and CMV-seronegative. Here the CDR3 reads CASSPPGQGSGELFF. DNA of the CDR3: TGTGCCAGCAGCCCCCCGGGACAGGGGTCCGGGGAGCTGTTTTTT.